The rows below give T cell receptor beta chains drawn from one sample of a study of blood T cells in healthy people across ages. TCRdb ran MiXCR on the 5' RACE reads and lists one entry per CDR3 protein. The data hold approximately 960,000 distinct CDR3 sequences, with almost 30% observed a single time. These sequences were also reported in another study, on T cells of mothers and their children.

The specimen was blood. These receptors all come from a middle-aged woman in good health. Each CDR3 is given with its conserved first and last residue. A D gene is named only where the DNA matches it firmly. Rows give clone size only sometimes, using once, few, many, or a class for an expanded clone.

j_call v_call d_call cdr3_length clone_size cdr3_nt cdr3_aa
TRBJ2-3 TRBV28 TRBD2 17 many TGTGCCAGCAGTCCGACGGGACTAGCGCTAAGCACAGATACGCAGTATTTT CASSPTGLALSTDTQYF
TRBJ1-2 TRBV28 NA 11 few TGTGCCAGCAGTTCCCCCCCTGGCTACACCTTC CASSSPPGYTF
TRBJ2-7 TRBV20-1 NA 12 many TGCAGTGCTAGTCCACTTCAGTACGAGCAGTACTTC CSASPLQYEQYF
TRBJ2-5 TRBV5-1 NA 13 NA TGCGCCAGCAGCTCGAGCGTGAGTGAGACCCAGTACTTC CASSSSVSETQYF
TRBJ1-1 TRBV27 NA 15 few TGTGCCAGCAGTTTAGGGGGACACAAGAACACTGAAGCTTTCTTT CASSLGGHKNTEAFF
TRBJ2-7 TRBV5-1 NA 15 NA TGCGCCAGCAGCCCCCAGGTGGCGGGGAACCACGAGCAGTACTTC CASSPQVAGNHEQYF
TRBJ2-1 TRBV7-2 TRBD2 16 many TGTGCCAGCAGCCCCGGGGCTAGCGGGGGATTCAATGAGCAGTTCTTC CASSPGASGGFNEQFF
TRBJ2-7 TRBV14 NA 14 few TGTGCCAGCAGCCCTCTCGGGGCCGAATACGAGCAGTACTTC CASSPLGAEYEQYF
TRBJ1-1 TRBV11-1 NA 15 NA TGTGCCAGCAGTTTCGGTACCAGGGAACGCACTGAAGCTTTCTTT CASSFGTRERTEAFF
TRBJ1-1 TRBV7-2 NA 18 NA TGTGCCAGCAGATCTCAGTCTCGGCTTTGGGGCCCAGGCACTGAAGCTTTCTTT CASRSQSRLWGPGTEAFF
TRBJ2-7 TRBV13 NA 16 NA TGTGCCAGCAGCCCCCCGACGGTAAAGGGCACCCACGAGCAGTACTTC CASSPPTVKGTHEQYF
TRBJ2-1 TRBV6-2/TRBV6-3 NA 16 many TGTGCCAGCAGTCCCCGCCGGGGTCTCTCCTACAATGAGCAGTTCTTC CASSPRRGLSYNEQFF
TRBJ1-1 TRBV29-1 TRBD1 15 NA TGCAGCGTTGCTAATTACAGGGGCCTGAACACTGAAGCTTTCTTT CSVANYRGLNTEAFF
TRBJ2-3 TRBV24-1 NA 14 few TGTGCCACCAGTGATCGAACGTTCACAGATACGCAGTATTTT CATSDRTFTDTQYF
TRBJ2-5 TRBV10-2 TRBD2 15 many TGCGCCAGCAGTGATAGCGGGGGGCCCCAAGAGACCCAGTACTTC CASSDSGGPQETQYF
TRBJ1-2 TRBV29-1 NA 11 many TGCAGCGTTGAGGGATTGGATGGCTACACCTTC CSVEGLDGYTF
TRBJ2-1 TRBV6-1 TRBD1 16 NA TGTGCCAGCAGCCACGGGACAGGATACGACTACAATGAGCAGTTCTTC CASSHGTGYDYNEQFF